This T cell receptor (beta chain) was sequenced for a study of T cell responses to AZD1222 COVID-19 vaccine. Study observations and caveats: A reported finding is that nearly half of spike-specific TCRs target unmutated variant regions.

The junction had 9 bases not matched to a gene; V was cut back by 7 bases and J by 5 bases. Germline V CDR1 and CDR2: SGHNT, YYREEE (reference sequence). This CDR3 has 14 amino acids. Assay: immunoSEQ multiplex PCR; the TCRdb copy retains only in-frame clones and omits some. The sample consists of approximately 70,000 clones, 82% of them appearing once. About this clone: Antigen: not known.

This receptor was identified in an adult in good health. The chain combines TRBV5-4 with TRBJ1-1, with 9 bases identical to TRBD1. Sequences were derived from peripheral blood, sampled on day 0 of AZD1222 vaccination. The CDR3 here is CASRPTGGFTEAFF. CDR3 sequence (DNA): TGTGCCAGCCGCCCGACAGGGGGTTTTACTGAAGCTTTCTTT.